Detailed here is one TCR beta chain. The antigen is undetermined. The data derive from a study of blood T cells in healthy people across ages. Background on the study: Template-switching capture recovered about one barcoded beta molecule per two T cells. General observations from the study: Naive CD4+ cell counts and diversity both ran higher in long-lived than in aged donors.

The CDR3 covers 14 residues. From germline, CDR1 is SQVTM and CDR2 ANQGSEA. J lost 2 bases, V lost 5 bases, and 8 bases had no gene match. A second PCR, run for about 7 to 11 cycles, used a sample-barcoded 5' primer plus a J-beta primer mix. TCRdb fed the 5' RACE reads into MiXCR, producing one record per CDR3 protein. The sample has 760,000 or so distinct CDR3 sequences; 25% are singletons. The same sample was also used in a study of T cells of mothers and their children. Turning to that study: Mothers yielded over 9 million CDR3 reads, children some 2.8 million each. Mothers and children who were related shared slightly more overlap than unrelated pairs, but not significantly more.

This receptor was taken from a boy aged 5 to 17 in good health. Specimen: blood. The chain recombines TRBV29-1 with TRBJ2-5, with 7 positions matching TRBD1. The CDR3 loop reads CSVSTGSTQETQYF. DNA for the CDR3: TGCAGCGTTTCGACAGGGTCGACACAAGAGACCCAGTACTTC.